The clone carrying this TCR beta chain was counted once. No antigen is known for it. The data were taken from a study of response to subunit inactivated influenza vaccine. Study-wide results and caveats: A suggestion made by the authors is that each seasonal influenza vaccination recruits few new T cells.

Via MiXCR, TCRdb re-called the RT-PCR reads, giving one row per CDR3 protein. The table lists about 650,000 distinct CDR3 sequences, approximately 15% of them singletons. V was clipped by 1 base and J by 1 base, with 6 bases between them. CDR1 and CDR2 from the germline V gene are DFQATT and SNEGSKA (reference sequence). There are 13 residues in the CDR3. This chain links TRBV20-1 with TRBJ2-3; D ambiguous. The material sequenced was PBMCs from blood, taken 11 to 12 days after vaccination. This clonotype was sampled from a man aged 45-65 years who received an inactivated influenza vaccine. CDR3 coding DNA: TGCAGTGCTAGAGTTACGGGCACAGATACGCAGTATTTT. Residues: CSARVTGTDTQYF.